This passage covers 17 T cell receptor beta chains from one sample sequenced in a study of cytomegalovirus exposure and HLA in healthy donors. 13 Jbeta primers and 60 Vbeta primers were used for the PCR. The protocol was immunoSEQ multiplex PCR, while the TCRdb copy is restricted to in-frame clones and leaves out a portion. The sample includes 150,000 to 180,000 clones, approximately 72% of them seen just once. The sequencing input was PBMCs. These receptors originate from a man between 18 and 35 years old in good health and CMV-seronegative.

The chain is built from TRBV6-1 and TRBJ1-1; possible D gene TRBD1, 5 bases. V was clipped by 5 bases and J by 3 bases, with 10 bases between them. Germline CDR1 MNHNS, CDR2 SASEGT. CDR3 length equals 13 residues. CDR3 residues: CASSLRVDTEAFF. The CDR3 nucleotides read TGTGCCAGCAGTCTCAGGGTTGACACTGAAGCTTTCTTT.

The chain employs TRBV19 and TRBJ1-5; D is unclear. CDR1 LNHDA and CDR2 SQIVND come from the germline V gene (reference sequence). V was cut by 8 bases and J by 11 bases, with 13 bases left in between. The CDR3 is 11 amino acids. The CDR3 loop is CASYPHPAQHF. The CDR3 region has the DNA TGTGCCAGTTATCCCCACCCGGCCCAGCATTTT.

The rearrangement joins TRBV5-1 to TRBJ2-5, with D perhaps matching TRBD2 (5 bases). V gave up 6 bases and J gave up 4 bases, with 16 bases separating them. This CDR3 has 14 amino acids. The germline CDR1 and CDR2 sequences are SGHRS and YFSETQ. CDR3 residues: CASTGGRLLETQYF. CDR3 DNA: TGCGCCAGCACCGGAGGCAGACTTCTAGAGACCCAGTACTTC.

This chain connects TRBV4-3 to TRBJ2-2; D gene ambiguous. The CDR3 contains 15 residues. The germline CDR1 and CDR2 sequences are LGHNA and YSLEER. V lost 4 bases and J 6 bases, leaving 15 bases between the germline ends. The CDR3 sequence is CASSPNTDPSGELFF. The CDR3 DNA reads TGCGCCAGCAGCCCAAACACCGATCCGTCCGGGGAGCTGTTTTTT.

The V gene is TRBV7-8, the J gene TRBJ2-7; 8 nucleotides agree with TRBD2. The CDR3 is 16 amino acids. The V segment lost 7 bases and the J segment 9 bases; nucleotides outside the gene matches: 20. The germline gives CDR1 SGHVS, CDR2 FQNEAQ. The DNA for the CDR3 is TGTGCCAGCACCCGAGCTTTGAGCGGGAGCCTGGAAGGGCAGTACTTC. Translated: CASTRALSGSLEGQYF.

This chain uses TRBV6-1 with TRBJ2-7, with D maybe TRBD1 (5 bases). V was cut by 8 bases and J by 0 bases, with 14 bases left in between. The length of the CDR3 is 14 residues. Germline V gives CDR1 MNHNS, CDR2 SASEGT. The CDR3 protein is CASAGGAYSYEQYF. CDR3 in DNA: TGTGCCAGCGCCGGTGGGGCCTACTCCTACGAGCAGTACTTC.

This clone was picked up a small number of times. The chain is built from TRBV7-9 and TRBJ2-7; 7 nucleotides line up with TRBD2. Germline values: CDR1 SEHNR, CDR2 FQNEAQ (reference sequence). This CDR3 has 15 residues. With V trimmed by 5 bases and J by 2 bases, 9 bases remained unmatched. Here the CDR3 reads CASSPGGGLPYEQYF. The CDR3 DNA reads as TGTGCCAGCAGCCCTGGGGGGGGGTTACCCTACGAGCAGTACTTC. Supplemented by reference TRBV7-9 and TRBJ2-7, the full variable domain reads DTGVSQNPRHKITKRGQNVTFRCDPISEHNRLYWYRQTLGQGPEFLTYFQNEAQLEKSRLLSDRFSAERPKGSFSTLEIQRTEQGDSAMYLCASSPGGGLPYEQYFGPGTRLTVT.

The rearrangement links TRBV7-8 to TRBJ2-3, with 12 bases fitting TRBD2. Trimming removed 5 bases from V and 2 bases from J; junction bases left unmatched: 8. This CDR3 has 17 residues. In germline, CDR1 is SGHVS, CDR2 FQNEAQ. The CDR3 nucleotides read TGTGCCAGCAGCGCCCAACTAGCGGGAGGATACACAGATACGCAGTATTTT. Translated, it gives CASSAQLAGGYTDTQYF.

V gene TRBV7-2 combines with J gene TRBJ2-7; TRBD2 might be the D (5 bases). The V end was cut by 6 bases, the J end by 0 bases, with 12 bases between. Germline CDR1 SGHTA, CDR2 FQGNSA. This CDR3 has 14 amino acids. The CDR3 is CASRERGSSYEQYF. The CDR3 nucleotides are TGTGCCAGCAGAGAGAGAGGGAGCTCCTACGAGCAGTACTTC.

The chain employs TRBV4-1 and TRBJ2-7, with D perhaps matching TRBD1 (7 bases). CDR1 is MGHRA, CDR2 YSYEKL, per germline. V was shortened by 1 base and J by 0 bases, with 10 bases between the two germline ends. The CDR3 spans 15 residues. Here the CDR3 reads CASSQGQGGSYEQYF. The CDR3 DNA follows: TGCGCCAGCAGCCAAGGACAGGGAGGCTCCTACGAGCAGTACTTC.

This clone was recorded only once. The CDR3 region is CASNGWSSGTDTQYF. The CDR3 DNA reads TGTGCCAGCAACGGATGGAGCTCCGGCACAGATACGCAGTATTTT. The chain employs TRBV27 and TRBJ2-3; D not resolved. CDR1 MNHEY and CDR2 SMNVEV come from the germline V gene (reference sequence). V was clipped by 7 bases and J by 1 base, with 15 bases between them. The CDR3 covers 15 residues.

This clone was observed a handful of times. This sequence joins TRBV10-2 and TRBJ2-1, with no clear D. V lost 10 bases to trimming and J lost 2 bases, with 15 bases between them. Germline lookup yields CDR1 WSHSY and CDR2 SAAADI. The CDR3 covers 14 residues. The CDR3 coding sequence is TGCGCCATCGAGGCTAGTTACCCCTACAATGAGCAGTTCTTC. As protein: CAIEASYPYNEQFF.

V is TRBV5-6 and J is TRBJ2-5; D is unresolved. Germline CDR1 and CDR2: SGHDT and YYEEEE. The CDR3 is 13 amino acids. V was trimmed by 5 bases and J by 1 base, leaving 9 bases between them. CDR3 nucleotide sequence: TGTGCCAGCAGTAGGAGATTCCAAGAGACCCAGTACTTC. It is translated as CASSRRFQETQYF.

The chain has TRBV19 and TRBJ1-5, with D perhaps TRBD1 (6 bases). CDR1 and CDR2 from the germline V gene are LNHDA and SQIVND (reference sequence). The CDR3 has 17 amino acids. Trimming took off 3 bases at V and 6 bases at J, with 21 bases between the two ends. CDR3 residues: CASSIRGGLTAGQPQHF. Written as DNA, the CDR3 is TGTGCCAGTAGTATTAGGGGGGGACTCACGGCGGGTCAGCCCCAGCATTTT.

The chain is built from TRBV6-5 and TRBJ2-2; D may be TRBD1 (5 bases). Germline-derived CDR1 and CDR2 are MNHEY and SVGAGI. V lost 0 bases and J lost 1, with 9 bases in between. The CDR3 sequence is 16 residues long. The CDR3 coding sequence is TGTGCCAGCAGTTACTCGGCCACAGGGAACACCGGGGAGCTGTTTTTT. This sequence encodes CASSYSATGNTGELFF.

This chain links TRBV19 with TRBJ2-2; 13 bases line up with TRBD2. This CDR3 is built from 13 residues. V lost 9 bases and J lost 7; bases outside the gene matches: 2. Germline assignment: CDR1 LNHDA and CDR2 SQIVND (reference sequence). The CDR3 bases are TGTGCCAGCGGGACTAGCGGGAACGGGGAGCTGTTTTTT. Translation gives CASGTSGNGELFF.

The CDR3: CASRDRGGTADTQYF. The DNA for the CDR3 is TGTGCCAGCCGTGACAGGGGAGGCACGGCAGATACGCAGTATTTT. This chain uses TRBV28 with TRBJ2-3; TRBD1 agrees at 8 bases. Germline V gene data show CDR1 as MDHEN and CDR2 as SYDVKM. V gave up 8 bases and J gave up 4 bases; unmatched junction bases: 11. This CDR3 is built from 15 residues.